A single sample gave rise to the 14 T cell receptor beta chains below, sequenced in a study of blood T cell repertoires in COVID-19. Some clones are missing from TCRdb's copy, which holds only in-frame ones; the method was immunoSEQ multiplex PCR. The top ten hold about 5.6% of the sample, which has under 250,000 clones, more than 75% seen once. Sample: peripheral blood. Receptors were obtained from a woman in her 70s with COVID-19, enrolled during active disease.

The chain links TRBV11-2 to TRBJ2-1; 9 bases align to TRBD2. The CDR3 spans 13 residues. With V trimmed by 6 bases and J by 8 bases, 5 bases remained unmatched. CDR1 is SGHAT and CDR2 is FQNNGV in the germline V gene. CDR3 in DNA: TGTGCCAGCAGTATTAGCGGGAGAGATGAGCAGTTCTTC. The encoded protein is CASSISGRDEQFF. Drawing the rest from reference TRBV11-2 and TRBJ2-1, the complete variable domain is EAGVAQSPRYKIIEKRQSVAFWCNPISGHATLYWYQQILGQGPKLLIQFQNNGVVDDSQLPKDRFSAERLKGVDSTLKIQPAKLEDSAVYLCASSISGRDEQFFGPGTRLTVL.

The J gene is TRBJ1-1, the V gene TRBV6-2 or TRBV6-3; D call uncertain. This CDR3 contains 12 residues. Trimming took off 5 bases at V and 3 bases at J, with 7 bases between the two ends. In germline, CDR1 is MNHEY, CDR2 SVGEGT. For the CDR3, the DNA is TGTGCCAGCAGTCCGCGGTACACTGAAGCTTTCTTT. Encoded protein: CASSPRYTEAFF.

This sequence joins TRBV9 and TRBJ1-6; D is uncertain. V lost 0 bases and J 14 bases, leaving 21 bases between the germline ends. The germline CDR1 and CDR2 sequences are SGDLS and YYNGEE. The CDR3 covers 16 residues. CDR3 nucleotide sequence: TGTGCCAGCAGCGTAGTTCCGGAGAGGGAACCCTCGGCCCTCCACTTT. Its protein product is CASSVVPEREPSALHF.

This chain connects TRBV28 to TRBJ2-3, with TRBD1 as a possible D gene (5 bases). The CDR3 is made up of 14 amino acids. V was shortened by 8 bases and J by 1 base, with 13 bases between the two germline ends. CDR1 and CDR2 from the germline V gene are MDHEN and SYDVKM. The CDR3, as DNA: TGTGCCAGCGGGGCCTTACCTCGCACAGATACGCAGTATTTT. This sequence encodes CASGALPRTDTQYF.

The chain joins TRBV3-1 (or the pseudogene TRBV3-2) to TRBJ2-1; no clear D. The CDR3 runs 17 residues. Germline V gene lookup returns CDR1 LGHDT and CDR2 YNNKEL (reference sequence). V was shortened by 0 bases and J by 0 bases, with 12 bases between the two germline ends. Written as DNA, the CDR3 is TGTGCCAGCAGCCAAGACCCCTTTTTCAGCTCCTACAATGAGCAGTTCTTC. Translating it yields CASSQDPFFSSYNEQFF.

In this sample, this clone turned up a few times. The gene calls are TRBV9 and TRBJ1-2, with 8 bases aligning to TRBD1. This CDR3 spans 14 amino acids. Germline assignment: CDR1 SGDLS and CDR2 YYNGEE. V gave up 3 bases and J gave up 7 bases; unmatched junction bases: 8. CDR3 residues: CASSARTGHLGYTF. Written as DNA, the CDR3 is TGTGCCAGCAGCGCTAGGACAGGGCACCTTGGCTACACCTTC.

This clone occurred once. The V gene is TRBV28, the J gene TRBJ2-3; TRBD2 matches at 14 bases. CDR3 size: 16 residues. Germline V gene lookup returns CDR1 MDHEN and CDR2 SYDVKM. J gave up 5 bases and V 2 bases, and 3 bases lay outside the gene matches. CDR3 amino acids: CASSLGTSGSEDTQYF. DNA for the CDR3: TGTGCCAGCAGTTTAGGGACTAGCGGGAGCGAAGATACGCAGTATTTT. Full variable domain (rest looked up from reference TRBV28 and TRBJ2-3): DVKVTQSSRYLVKRTGEKVFLECVQDMDHENMFWYRQDPGLGLRLIYFSYDVKMKEKGDIPEGYSVSREKKERFSLILESASTNQTSMYLCASSLGTSGSEDTQYFGPGTRLTVL.

The CDR3 sequence is CATSDIRRQSLGTEAFF. In nucleotides, the CDR3 is TGTGCCACCAGTGATATCCGCCGACAGAGCTTGGGGACTGAAGCTTTCTTT. This chain uses TRBV24-1 with TRBJ1-1, with a possible D match to TRBD1 (5 bases). The V gene's germline CDR1 is KGHDR and CDR2 SFDVKD. Trimming stripped 3 bases from V and 5 bases from J, with 21 bases between. The length of the CDR3 is 17 residues.

The chain recombines TRBV2 with TRBJ1-5; no reliable D call. The V gene's germline CDR1 is SNHLY and CDR2 FYNNEI. Trimming took off 5 bases at V and 3 bases at J, with 14 bases between the two ends. The CDR3 is 15 residues long. CDR3 sequence: CASSLLQLNNQPQHF. For the CDR3, the DNA is TGTGCCAGCAGTCTTCTACAGCTAAACAATCAGCCCCAGCATTTT.

The chain links TRBV25-1 to TRBJ2-3; 7 bases match TRBD2. Trimming took 3 bases from V and 4 from J; bases not matched to a gene: 7. The CDR3 is 15 residues long. Per the germline V gene, CDR1 is MGHDK and CDR2 is SYGVNS. Here the CDR3 reads CASSDPRELPDTQYF. The CDR3 DNA sequence: TGTGCCAGCAGTGATCCGCGGGAGCTCCCAGATACGCAGTATTTT.

CDR3 protein: CASSLAGQGVEAFF. The CDR3 DNA is TGCGCCAGCAGCTTGGCCGGCCAGGGGGTTGAAGCTTTCTTT. The V gene is TRBV5-1, the J gene TRBJ1-1; 7 bases are shared with TRBD1. There are 14 residues in the CDR3. The V gene's germline CDR1 is SGHRS and CDR2 YFSETQ. J was trimmed by 7 bases and V by 0 bases; bases with no gene match: 6.

V usage is TRBV28 and J usage is TRBJ1-1, with a tentative D call TRBD1 (5 bases). V dropped 4 bases and J dropped 1 base, with 13 bases sitting between them. Germline assignment: CDR1 MDHEN and CDR2 SYDVKM. The CDR3 has 15 residues. CDR3 protein: CASSSNRRKNTEAFF. The DNA for the CDR3 is TGTGCCAGCAGTTCAAACAGGAGAAAGAACACTGAAGCTTTCTTT.

This clone was counted between two and nine times. The chain joins TRBV10-3 to TRBJ1-5; perhaps TRBD1 as D (5 bases). Germline V CDR1 and CDR2: ENHRY, SYGVKD. This CDR3 comprises 17 residues. V was cut by 3 bases and J by 2 bases, with 17 bases left in between. In nucleotides, the CDR3 is TGTGCCATCAGTGATTCAAGTCATGGGGGGGGCAATCAGCCCCAGCATTTT. Its translation: CAISDSSHGGGNQPQHF.

The CDR3 is CASRPDRDRGYTF. The CDR3 bases are TGTGCCAGCAGACCCGACAGGGACCGCGGCTACACCTTC. The V call is TRBV6-5, the J call TRBJ1-2, with 7 bases identical to TRBD1. With V trimmed by 6 bases and J by 8 bases, 9 bases remained unmatched. The CDR3 consists of 13 residues. In germline, CDR1 is MNHEY, CDR2 SVGAGI.